This T cell receptor beta chain was recovered during a study of T cell responses to AZD1222 COVID-19 vaccine. Study details: Second-dose schedules of about 4 or about 12 weeks were combined. Study outcomes and limitations: Spike-wide vaccine-associated CD4 TCRs dominated at 160-218 and 743-854. A rise in Spike-specific TCR breadth and depth followed two AZD1222 doses. Possibly, clonal diversity was underestimated; donors were largely white British and included more females.

This CDR3 has 16 amino acids. V lost 4 bases, J lost 1 base, and 17 bases lay in between. Germline V gene data show CDR1 as SGHNT and CDR2 as YYREEE (reference sequence). About this clone: Its specificity is not known.

Method: immunoSEQ multiplex PCR; TCRdb's copy keeps in-frame clones and lacks some. The table has more than 100,000 clones, around nine tenths seen once; the top ten hold more than 7.5%. The sequence was obtained from an adult in good health. The sample in question was peripheral blood, obtained on day 0 of AZD1222 vaccination. J is TRBJ1-1 and V is TRBV5-4; no reliable D call. This chain's CDR3 is CASSPDGRLRNTEAFF. The CDR3 nucleotides read TGTGCCAGCAGCCCCGACGGCCGGCTGCGGAACACTGAAGCTTTCTTT.